Listed below are T cell receptor beta chains from one sample, sequenced in a study of cytomegalovirus exposure and HLA in healthy donors. Sequencing was performed with immunoSEQ multiplex PCR; in TCRdb, only in-frame clones are kept and a portion is missing. The sample has around 100,000 clones; 70% to 90% are singletons. Input material: PBMCs. All receptors derive from a middle-aged man in good health and CMV-seronegative. The CDR3 runs from the conserved cysteine through the conserved F or W. The D gene is left open where the match is weak. The size of a clone is reported for some rows only, either as once, few or many, or as a class for expanded clones.

J gene: TRBJ2-7
V gene: TRBV30
D gene: .
clone size: .
CDR3 protein: CAWSFGLEAYEQYF
CDR3 DNA: TGTGCCTGGAGTTTCGGACTCGAGGCCTACGAGCAGTACTTC

J gene: TRBJ1-6
V gene: TRBV7-9
D gene: .
clone size: .
CDR3 protein: CSSSPTGPLNNSPLHF
CDR3 DNA: TGTTCCAGCAGCCCTACAGGGCCCCTCAATAATTCACCCCTCCACTTT

J gene: TRBJ2-7
V gene: TRBV7-9
D gene: .
clone size: .
CDR3 protein: CASRTGGYEQYF
CDR3 DNA: TGTGCCAGCAGGACCGGGGGTTACGAGCAGTACTTC

J gene: TRBJ1-2
V gene: TRBV19
D gene: TRBD1
clone size: .
CDR3 protein: CASRIAGGYYGYTF
CDR3 DNA: TGTGCCAGTAGAATTGCAGGGGGCTACTATGGCTACACCTTC

J gene: TRBJ2-2
V gene: TRBV5-4
D gene: TRBD2
clone size: .
CDR3 protein: CASSLDLAGDTGELFF
CDR3 DNA: TGTGCCAGCAGCTTGGATCTAGCGGGGGATACCGGGGAGCTGTTTTTT

J gene: TRBJ2-7
V gene: TRBV5-4
D gene: TRBD1
clone size: .
CDR3 protein: CASSRRDRGGYEQYF
CDR3 DNA: TGTGCCAGCAGCCGAAGAGACAGGGGAGGATACGAGCAGTACTTC

J gene: TRBJ2-7
V gene: TRBV5-4
D gene: .
clone size: .
CDR3 protein: CASSLGTGIWDEQYF
CDR3 DNA: TGTGCCAGCAGCTTGGGCACAGGAATATGGGACGAGCAGTACTTC

J gene: TRBJ1-1
V gene: TRBV7-2
D gene: .
clone size: .
CDR3 protein: CASSLAQGNTEAFF
CDR3 DNA: TGTGCCAGCAGCTTAGCTCAGGGAAACACTGAAGCTTTCTTT

J gene: TRBJ2-3
V gene: TRBV5-1
D gene: TRBD2
clone size: .
CDR3 protein: CASSLEGGGSTDTQYF
CDR3 DNA: TGCGCCAGCAGCTTGGAAGGCGGGGGGAGCACAGATACGCAGTATTTT

J gene: TRBJ2-7
V gene: TRBV30
D gene: TRBD2
clone size: .
CDR3 protein: CAWSPRGGFYEQYF
CDR3 DNA: TGTGCCTGGAGCCCCCGGGGGGGCTTCTACGAGCAGTACTTC

J gene: TRBJ1-1
V gene: TRBV5-1
D gene: .
clone size: few
CDR3 protein: CASSLWGQNTEAFF
CDR3 DNA: TGCGCCAGCAGCTTGTGGGGGCAGAACACTGAAGCTTTCTTT

J gene: TRBJ2-7
V gene: TRBV7-8
D gene: .
clone size: .
CDR3 protein: CASSPAGRNLIYEQYF
CDR3 DNA: TGTGCCAGCAGCCCGGCGGGACGGAATTTAATATACGAGCAGTACTTC

J gene: TRBJ2-1
V gene: TRBV13
D gene: .
clone size: once
CDR3 protein: CASSLRWREQFF
CDR3 DNA: TGTGCCAGCAGCTTAAGATGGAGGGAGCAGTTCTTC

J gene: TRBJ2-7
V gene: TRBV18
D gene: .
clone size: .
CDR3 protein: CASSPGQMASEQYF
CDR3 DNA: TGTGCCAGCTCACCGGGACAAATGGCTAGCGAGCAGTACTTC

J gene: TRBJ2-5
V gene: TRBV15
D gene: TRBD1
clone size: .
CDR3 protein: CATSSPTGQGEETQYF
CDR3 DNA: TGTGCCACCAGCAGCCCAACTGGACAGGGGGAGGAGACCCAGTACTTC

J gene: TRBJ2-3
V gene: TRBV5-6
D gene: .
clone size: few
CDR3 protein: CASSLLMGASTDTQYF
CDR3 DNA: TGTGCCAGCAGCCTCTTAATGGGGGCTAGCACAGATACGCAGTATTTT

J gene: TRBJ1-6
V gene: TRBV7-8
D gene: .
clone size: .
CDR3 protein: CASSSSHRVELSPLHF
CDR3 DNA: TGTGCCAGCAGCTCGTCACATCGGGTCGAATTGTCACCCCTCCACTTT

J gene: TRBJ2-5
V gene: TRBV5-1
D gene: .
clone size: .
CDR3 protein: CASSLALGGQETQYF
CDR3 DNA: TGCGCCAGCAGCTTGGCGCTAGGGGGCCAAGAGACCCAGTACTTC

J gene: TRBJ2-1
V gene: TRBV13
D gene: .
clone size: .
CDR3 protein: CASSSGLAVEQFF
CDR3 DNA: TGTGCCAGCAGCTCAGGTCTAGCCGTTGAGCAGTTCTTC

J gene: TRBJ2-5
V gene: TRBV4-2
D gene: .
clone size: .
CDR3 protein: CASSPRGGGTQETQYF
CDR3 DNA: TGTGCCAGCAGCCCCCGCGGTGGGGGGACCCAAGAGACCCAGTACTTC

J gene: TRBJ2-3
V gene: TRBV13
D gene: TRBD2
clone size: .
CDR3 protein: CASSPLGLAGGHSTDTQYF
CDR3 DNA: TGTGCCAGCAGCCCGTTGGGACTAGCGGGGGGGCACTCCACAGATACGCAGTATTTT

J gene: TRBJ1-5
V gene: TRBV18
D gene: .
clone size: few
CDR3 protein: CASSPQGYSNQPQHF
CDR3 DNA: TGTGCCAGCTCACCTCAGGGATATAGCAATCAGCCCCAGCATTTT

J gene: TRBJ1-5
V gene: TRBV4-3
D gene: TRBD1
clone size: few
CDR3 protein: CASSLTGGSHQPQHF
CDR3 DNA: TGCGCCAGCAGCCTGACAGGGGGCTCCCATCAGCCCCAGCATTTT

J gene: TRBJ1-1
V gene: TRBV15
D gene: .
clone size: .
CDR3 protein: CATSRGRAGNTEAFF
CDR3 DNA: TGTGCCACCAGCAGAGGCAGGGCTGGGAACACTGAAGCTTTCTTT

J gene: TRBJ2-7
V gene: TRBV9
D gene: TRBD2
clone size: .
CDR3 protein: CASSAKGLADSYEQYF
CDR3 DNA: TGTGCCAGCAGCGCCAAGGGACTAGCGGACTCCTACGAGCAGTACTTC

J gene: TRBJ2-7
V gene: TRBV27
D gene: TRBD1
clone size: .
CDR3 protein: CASSKTGVGYEQYF
CDR3 DNA: TGTGCCAGCAGCAAGACAGGGGTGGGGTACGAGCAGTACTTC

J gene: TRBJ1-3
V gene: TRBV5-4
D gene: .
clone size: .
CDR3 protein: CASSLGEGAVGDTIYF
CDR3 DNA: TGTGCCAGCAGCTTGGGTGAGGGAGCTGTTGGGGACACCATATATTTT

J gene: TRBJ2-7
V gene: TRBV29-1
D gene: TRBD1
clone size: .
CDR3 protein: CSVGTGYEQYF
CDR3 DNA: TGCAGCGTTGGGACAGGGTACGAGCAGTACTTC

J gene: TRBJ1-2
V gene: TRBV5-8
D gene: TRBD1
clone size: .
CDR3 protein: CASRKGQGTTIYGYTF
CDR3 DNA: TGTGCCAGCAGAAAGGGACAGGGGACAACAATCTATGGCTACACCTTC

J gene: TRBJ2-1
V gene: TRBV30
D gene: TRBD2
clone size: .
CDR3 protein: CAWSSGGIGNEQFF
CDR3 DNA: TGTGCCTGGTCAAGCGGGGGTATCGGGAATGAGCAGTTCTTC

J gene: TRBJ1-1
V gene: TRBV6-1
D gene: .
clone size: .
CDR3 protein: CASRGLGTEAFF
CDR3 DNA: TGTGCCAGCAGGGGCCTGGGCACTGAAGCTTTCTTT

J gene: TRBJ1-2
V gene: TRBV7-9
D gene: TRBD1
clone size: .
CDR3 protein: CSSSLFGTGTNYGYTF
CDR3 DNA: TGTTCCAGCAGCTTGTTCGGGACAGGCACTAACTATGGCTACACCTTC

J gene: TRBJ2-3
V gene: TRBV19
D gene: TRBD1
clone size: .
CDR3 protein: CATDRGTDTQYF
CDR3 DNA: TGTGCCACAGACAGGGGCACAGATACGCAGTATTTT

J gene: TRBJ2-7
V gene: TRBV28
D gene: TRBD2
clone size: .
CDR3 protein: CASSLLRLAGGPNATPYEQYF
CDR3 DNA: TGTGCCAGCAGTTTGTTGAGGCTAGCGGGGGGGCCCAATGCCACTCCCTACGAGCAGTACTTC

J gene: TRBJ2-3
V gene: TRBV6-6
D gene: TRBD2
clone size: .
CDR3 protein: CASSFSGITQYF
CDR3 DNA: TGTGCCAGCAGTTTTAGCGGGATTACGCAGTATTTT

J gene: TRBJ2-5
V gene: TRBV5-8
D gene: .
clone size: .
CDR3 protein: CASSRPLGQLKETQYF
CDR3 DNA: TGTGCCAGCAGCCGGCCCCTAGGACAACTGAAAGAGACCCAGTACTTC

J gene: TRBJ2-7
V gene: TRBV28
D gene: TRBD2
clone size: .
CDR3 protein: CASSFGTSGYEQYF
CDR3 DNA: TGTGCCAGCAGTTTTGGGACTAGCGGCTACGAGCAGTACTTC

J gene: TRBJ2-3
V gene: TRBV7-7
D gene: .
clone size: .
CDR3 protein: CASNQRWGVFLSTDTQYF
CDR3 DNA: TGTGCTAGCAACCAACGTTGGGGGGTTTTCCTTAGCACAGATACGCAGTATTTT

J gene: TRBJ2-7
V gene: TRBV9
D gene: TRBD2
clone size: .
CDR3 protein: CASSPWTSGVNEQYF
CDR3 DNA: TGTGCCAGCAGCCCATGGACTAGCGGGGTGAACGAGCAGTACTTC

J gene: TRBJ2-7
V gene: TRBV7-9
D gene: .
clone size: .
CDR3 protein: CASALKRGNVYEQYF
CDR3 DNA: TGTGCCAGCGCCTTGAAACGGGGAAACGTATACGAGCAGTACTTC

J gene: TRBJ1-2
V gene: TRBV5-4
D gene: .
clone size: few
CDR3 protein: CASSPQGLGGYTF
CDR3 DNA: TGTGCCAGCAGCCCTCAGGGGCTCGGGGGCTACACCTTC

J gene: TRBJ2-5
V gene: TRBV7-9
D gene: TRBD1
clone size: .
CDR3 protein: CASSSAGTGNQETQYF
CDR3 DNA: TGTGCCAGCAGCTCCGCCGGGACAGGGAACCAAGAGACCCAGTACTTC

J gene: TRBJ1-2
V gene: TRBV13
D gene: .
clone size: .
CDR3 protein: CASSATGSYGYTF
CDR3 DNA: TGTGCCAGCAGCGCTACAGGGAGCTATGGCTACACCTTC

J gene: TRBJ2-1
V gene: TRBV4-3
D gene: TRBD2
clone size: .
CDR3 protein: CASSQGLAGLSSYNEQFF
CDR3 DNA: TGCGCCAGCAGCCAAGGCCTAGCGGGCCTAAGCTCCTACAATGAGCAGTTCTTC

J gene: TRBJ2-3
V gene: TRBV10-3
D gene: TRBD2
clone size: .
CDR3 protein: CAISELAGGGSTDTQYF
CDR3 DNA: TGTGCCATCAGTGAACTAGCGGGGGGGGGCAGCACAGATACGCAGTATTTT

J gene: TRBJ2-1
V gene: TRBV5-1
D gene: TRBD2
clone size: .
CDR3 protein: CASSLSGGTGNEQFF
CDR3 DNA: TGCGCCAGCAGCTTAAGCGGGGGGACTGGTAATGAGCAGTTCTTC

J gene: TRBJ2-2
V gene: TRBV9
D gene: .
clone size: .
CDR3 protein: CASSVQGGANTGELFF
CDR3 DNA: TGTGCCAGCAGCGTCCAAGGAGGGGCGAACACCGGGGAGCTGTTTTTT

J gene: TRBJ2-1
V gene: TRBV25-1
D gene: TRBD1
clone size: once
CDR3 protein: CASSEKGTAYNEQFF
CDR3 DNA: TGTGCCAGCAGTGAAAAAGGGACAGCGTACAATGAGCAGTTCTTC

J gene: TRBJ2-5
V gene: TRBV15
D gene: TRBD2
clone size: .
CDR3 protein: CATSTRGVLIQETQYF
CDR3 DNA: TGTGCCACCAGCACCCGGGGGGTGTTGATTCAAGAGACCCAGTACTTC

J gene: TRBJ1-2
V gene: TRBV11-2
D gene: .
clone size: .
CDR3 protein: CASSYTANYGYTF
CDR3 DNA: TGTGCCAGCAGCTACACAGCAAACTATGGCTACACCTTC

J gene: TRBJ1-1
V gene: TRBV19
D gene: .
clone size: .
CDR3 protein: CASSKTVLRDTEAFF
CDR3 DNA: TGTGCCAGTAGTAAGACAGTCTTAAGGGACACTGAAGCTTTCTTT

J gene: TRBJ1-1
V gene: TRBV2
D gene: .
clone size: .
CDR3 protein: CASSAHSGTEAFF
CDR3 DNA: TGTGCCAGCAGTGCCCACTCGGGGACTGAAGCTTTCTTT

J gene: TRBJ2-2
V gene: TRBV4-1
D gene: TRBD2
clone size: .
CDR3 protein: CASSQDTGLETGELFF
CDR3 DNA: TGTGCCAGCAGCCAAGATACCGGACTAGAAACCGGGGAGCTGTTTTTT

J gene: TRBJ2-5
V gene: TRBV11-2
D gene: .
clone size: .
CDR3 protein: CASSFDRETQYF
CDR3 DNA: TGTGCCAGCAGCTTTGACAGGGAGACCCAGTACTTC

J gene: TRBJ1-1
V gene: TRBV30
D gene: .
clone size: .
CDR3 protein: CAWSPRGWNTEAFF
CDR3 DNA: TGTGCCTGGTCCCCAAGGGGGTGGAACACTGAAGCTTTCTTT